Sequencing of this TCR beta chain was carried out in a study of blood T cell repertoires in COVID-19. For the study at large: PBMCs, B-cell-depleted T cells, or T cells were the source of the cDNA or gDNA that made up the material.

Produced via immunoSEQ multiplex PCR; TCRdb's table is partial and in-frame only. The data show hundreds of thousands of clones, with around 88% seen just once and approximately 4% held by the top ten. A case of COVID-19 had been met by exposed participants within 2 weeks before study entry. The germline V gene has CDR1 SGHRS and CDR2 YFSETQ. V was clipped by 0 bases and J by 4 bases, with 7 bases between them. This CDR3 is 13 amino acids long. The sequence derives from a woman aged 25-40 years who had been exposed to COVID-19. The specimen sequenced was PBMCs or T cells enriched from blood (not recorded which). V usage is TRBV5-1 and J usage is TRBJ1-2; tentatively, D is TRBD1 (6 bases). The CDR3 here is CASSLGGPYGYTF. The CDR3 DNA reads as TGCGCCAGCAGCTTGGGGGGGCCCTATGGCTACACCTTC. The entire variable domain, with the rest obtained from reference TRBV5-1 and TRBJ1-2, is as follows: KAGVTQTPRYLIKTRGQQVTLSCSPISGHRSVSWYQQTPGQGLQFLFEYFSETQRNKGNFPGRFSGRQFSNSRSEMNVSTLELGDSALYLCASSLGGPYGYTFGSGTRLTVV.